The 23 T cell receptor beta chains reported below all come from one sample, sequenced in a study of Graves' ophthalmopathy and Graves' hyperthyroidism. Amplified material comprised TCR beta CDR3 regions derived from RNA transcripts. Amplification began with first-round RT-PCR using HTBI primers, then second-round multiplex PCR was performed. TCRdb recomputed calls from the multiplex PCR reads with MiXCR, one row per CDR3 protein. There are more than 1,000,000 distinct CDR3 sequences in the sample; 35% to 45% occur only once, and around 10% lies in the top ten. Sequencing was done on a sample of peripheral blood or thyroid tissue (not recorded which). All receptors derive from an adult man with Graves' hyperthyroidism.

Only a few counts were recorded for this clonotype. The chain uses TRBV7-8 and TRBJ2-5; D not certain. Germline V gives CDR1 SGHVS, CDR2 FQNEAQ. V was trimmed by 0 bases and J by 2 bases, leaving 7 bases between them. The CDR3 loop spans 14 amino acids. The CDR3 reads CASSLAVQQETQYF. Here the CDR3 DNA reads TGTGCCAGCAGCTTAGCGGTACAACAAGAGACCCAGTACTTC.

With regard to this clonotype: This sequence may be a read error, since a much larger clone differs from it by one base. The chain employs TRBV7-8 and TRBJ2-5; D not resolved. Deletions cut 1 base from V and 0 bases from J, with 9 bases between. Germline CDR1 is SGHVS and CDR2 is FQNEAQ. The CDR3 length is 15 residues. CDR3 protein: CASSLGAGHQETQYF. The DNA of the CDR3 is TGTGCCAGCAGCTTAGGGGCTGGGCACCAAGAGACCCAGTACTTC.

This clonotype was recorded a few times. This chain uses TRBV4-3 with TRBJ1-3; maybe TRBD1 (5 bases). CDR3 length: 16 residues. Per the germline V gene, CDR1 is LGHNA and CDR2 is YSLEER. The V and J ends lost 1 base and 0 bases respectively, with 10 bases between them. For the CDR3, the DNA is TGCGCCAGCAGCCAAGGGGGACGGAACTCTGGAAACACCATATATTTT. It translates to CASSQGGRNSGNTIYF.

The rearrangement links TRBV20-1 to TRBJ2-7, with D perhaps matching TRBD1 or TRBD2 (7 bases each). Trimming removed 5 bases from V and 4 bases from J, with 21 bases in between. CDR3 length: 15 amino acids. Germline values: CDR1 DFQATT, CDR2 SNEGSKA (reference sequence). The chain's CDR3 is CSACFSRQGGYEQYF. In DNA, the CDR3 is TGCAGTGCTTGCTTCAGTCGACAGGGAGGGTACGAGCAGTACTTC.

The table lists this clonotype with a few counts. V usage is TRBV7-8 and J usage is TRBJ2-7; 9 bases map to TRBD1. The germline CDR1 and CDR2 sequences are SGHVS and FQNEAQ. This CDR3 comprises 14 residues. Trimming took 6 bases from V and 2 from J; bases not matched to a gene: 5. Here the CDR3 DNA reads TGTGCCAGCAGTGCGAGGACAGGGGCCTACGAGCAGTACTTC. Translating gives CASSARTGAYEQYF.

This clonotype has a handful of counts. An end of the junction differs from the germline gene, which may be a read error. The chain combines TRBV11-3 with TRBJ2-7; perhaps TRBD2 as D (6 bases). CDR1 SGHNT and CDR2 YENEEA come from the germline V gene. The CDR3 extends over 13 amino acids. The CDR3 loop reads CASSRKGLYEQCF. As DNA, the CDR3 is TGTGCCAGCAGCCGAAAGGGACTCTACGAGCAGTGCTTC.

CDR3 region: CASSVGGTSDNEQFF. DNA for the CDR3: TGTGCCAGCAGCGTAGGGGGGACTTCGGACAATGAGCAGTTCTTC. The chain links TRBV9 to TRBJ2-1; TRBD2 is a possible D gene (6 bases). There are 15 residues in the CDR3. Germline lookup yields CDR1 SGDLS and CDR2 YYNGEE. V lost 0 bases and J 5 bases, leaving 12 bases between the germline ends. Supplemented by reference TRBV9 and TRBJ2-1, the full variable domain reads DSGVTQTPKHLITATGQRVTLRCSPRSGDLSVYWYQQSLDQGLQFLIQYYNGEERAKGNILERFSAQQFPDLHSELNLSSLELGDSALYFCASSVGGTSDNEQFFGPGTRLTVL.

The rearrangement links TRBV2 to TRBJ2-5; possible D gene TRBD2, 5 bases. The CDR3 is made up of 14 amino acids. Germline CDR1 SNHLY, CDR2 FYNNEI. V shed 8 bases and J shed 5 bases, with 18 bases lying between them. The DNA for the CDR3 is TGTGCCAGCTTTGGAGGAATCGGGAATGAGACCCAGTACTTC. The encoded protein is CASFGGIGNETQYF.

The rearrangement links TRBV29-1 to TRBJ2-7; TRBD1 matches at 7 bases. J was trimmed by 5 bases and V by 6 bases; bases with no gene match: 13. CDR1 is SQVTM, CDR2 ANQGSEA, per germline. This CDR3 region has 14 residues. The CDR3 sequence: CSVGSPTGSDEQYF. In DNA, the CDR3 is TGCAGCGTCGGAAGCCCGACAGGGTCTGACGAGCAGTACTTC.

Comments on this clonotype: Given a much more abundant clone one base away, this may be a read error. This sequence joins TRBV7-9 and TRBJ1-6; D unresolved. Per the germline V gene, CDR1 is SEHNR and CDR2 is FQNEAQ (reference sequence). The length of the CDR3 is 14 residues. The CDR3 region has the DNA TGTGCCAGCAGCAGTGACTCCTATAATCCACCCCTCCACTTT. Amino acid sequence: CASSSDSYNPPLHF.

The CDR3 sequence: CASSLLPGVGEKLFF. The CDR3 bases are TGCGCCAGCAGCTTACTCCCAGGGGTAGGAGAAAAACTGTTTTTT. This chain joins TRBV5-1 and TRBJ1-4; D possibly corresponds to TRBD1 (6 bases). V lost 2 bases and J 8 bases, leaving 16 bases between the germline ends. Germline V lookup: CDR1 SGHRS, CDR2 YFSETQ. This CDR3 is built from 15 residues.

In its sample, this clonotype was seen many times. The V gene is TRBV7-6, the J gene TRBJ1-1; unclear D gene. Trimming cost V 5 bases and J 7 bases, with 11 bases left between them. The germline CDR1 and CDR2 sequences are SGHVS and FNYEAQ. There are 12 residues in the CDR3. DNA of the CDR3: TGTGCCAGCAGCCGCGGGGAGGATGAAGCTTTCTTT. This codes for CASSRGEDEAFF.

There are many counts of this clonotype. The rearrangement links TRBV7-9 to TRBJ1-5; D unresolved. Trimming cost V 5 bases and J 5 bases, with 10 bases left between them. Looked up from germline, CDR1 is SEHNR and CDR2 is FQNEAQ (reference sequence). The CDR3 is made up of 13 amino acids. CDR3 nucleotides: TGTGCCAGCAGCCGCGGATCTGATCAGCCCCAGCATTTT. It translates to CASSRGSDQPQHF.

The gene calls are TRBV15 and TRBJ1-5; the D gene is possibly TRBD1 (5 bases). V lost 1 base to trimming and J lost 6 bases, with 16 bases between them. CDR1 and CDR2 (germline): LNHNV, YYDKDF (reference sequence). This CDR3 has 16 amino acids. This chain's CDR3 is CATSRVAGGRGQPQHF. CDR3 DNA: TGTGCCACCAGCAGAGTTGCGGGGGGAAGGGGTCAGCCCCAGCATTTT.

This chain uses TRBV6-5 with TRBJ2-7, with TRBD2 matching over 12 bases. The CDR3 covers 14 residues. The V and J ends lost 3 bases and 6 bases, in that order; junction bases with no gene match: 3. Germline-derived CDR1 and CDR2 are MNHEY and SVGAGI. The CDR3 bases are TGTGCCAGCAGTTATGGACTAGCGGGACTCGAGCAGTACTTC. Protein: CASSYGLAGLEQYF.

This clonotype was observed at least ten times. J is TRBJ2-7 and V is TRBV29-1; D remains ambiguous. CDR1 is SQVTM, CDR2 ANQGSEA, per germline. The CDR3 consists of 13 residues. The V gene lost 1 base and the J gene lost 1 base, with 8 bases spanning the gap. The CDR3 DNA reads TGCAGCGTTGAAGGTGTCGGATCCTACGAGCAGTACTTC. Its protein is CSVEGVGSYEQYF.

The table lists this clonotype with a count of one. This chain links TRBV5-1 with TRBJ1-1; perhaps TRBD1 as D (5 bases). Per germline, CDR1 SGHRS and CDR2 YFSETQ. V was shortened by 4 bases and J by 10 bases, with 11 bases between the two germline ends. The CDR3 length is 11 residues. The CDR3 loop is CASSGTSGAFF. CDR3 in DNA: TGCGCCAGCAGCGGGACTTCTGGAGCTTTCTTT.

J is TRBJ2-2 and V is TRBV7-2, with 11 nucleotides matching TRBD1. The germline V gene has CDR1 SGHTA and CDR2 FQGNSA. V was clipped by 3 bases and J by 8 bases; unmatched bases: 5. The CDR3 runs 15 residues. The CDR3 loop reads CASSLDRGLRGELFF. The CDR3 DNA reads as TGTGCCAGCAGCTTGGACAGGGGGCTAAGAGGGGAGCTGTTTTTT.

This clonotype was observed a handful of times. The CDR3 sequence: CAATGERQPQYF. The CDR3 coding sequence is TGTGCCGCGACAGGGGAGCGTCAGCCCCAGTACTTC. This sequence joins TRBV12-3 or TRBV12-4 and TRBJ2-5, with 8 bases lining up with TRBD1. V shed 11 bases, J shed 9 bases, and the junction held 11 bases outside the gene matches. The CDR3 is 12 amino acids.

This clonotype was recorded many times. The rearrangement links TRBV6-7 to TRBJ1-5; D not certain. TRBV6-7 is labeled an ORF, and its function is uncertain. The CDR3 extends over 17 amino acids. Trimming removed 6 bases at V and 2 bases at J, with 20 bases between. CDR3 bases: TGTGCCAGCAGCCCACTCCCACTCGGGATGTGCAATCAGCCCCAGCATTTT. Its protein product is CASSPLPLGMCNQPQHF.

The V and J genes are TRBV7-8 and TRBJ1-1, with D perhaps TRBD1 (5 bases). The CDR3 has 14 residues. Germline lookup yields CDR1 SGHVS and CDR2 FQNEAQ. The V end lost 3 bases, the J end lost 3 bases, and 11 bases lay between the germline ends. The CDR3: CASSLGRTYTEAFF. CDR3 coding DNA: TGTGCCAGCAGCTTGGGACGGACTTACACTGAAGCTTTCTTT.

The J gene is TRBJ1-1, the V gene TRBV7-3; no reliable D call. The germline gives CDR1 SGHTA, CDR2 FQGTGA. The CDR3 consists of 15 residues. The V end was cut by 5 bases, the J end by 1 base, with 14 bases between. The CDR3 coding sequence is TGTGCCAGCAGCCCCAAGGTGGGGAAGAACACTGAAGCTTTCTTT. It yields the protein CASSPKVGKNTEAFF. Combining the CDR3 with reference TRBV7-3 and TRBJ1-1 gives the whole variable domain GAGVSQTPSNKVTEKGKYVELRCDPISGHTALYWYRQSLGQGPEFLIYFQGTGAADDSGLPNDRFFAVRPEGSVSTLKIQRTERGDSAVYLCASSPKVGKNTEAFFGQGTRLTVV.

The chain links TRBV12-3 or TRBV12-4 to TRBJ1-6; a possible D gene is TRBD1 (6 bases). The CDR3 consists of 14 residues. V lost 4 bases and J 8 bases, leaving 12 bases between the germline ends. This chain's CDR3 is CASSWGGADSPLHF. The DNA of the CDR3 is TGTGCCAGCAGTTGGGGGGGCGCGGATTCACCCCTCCACTTT.